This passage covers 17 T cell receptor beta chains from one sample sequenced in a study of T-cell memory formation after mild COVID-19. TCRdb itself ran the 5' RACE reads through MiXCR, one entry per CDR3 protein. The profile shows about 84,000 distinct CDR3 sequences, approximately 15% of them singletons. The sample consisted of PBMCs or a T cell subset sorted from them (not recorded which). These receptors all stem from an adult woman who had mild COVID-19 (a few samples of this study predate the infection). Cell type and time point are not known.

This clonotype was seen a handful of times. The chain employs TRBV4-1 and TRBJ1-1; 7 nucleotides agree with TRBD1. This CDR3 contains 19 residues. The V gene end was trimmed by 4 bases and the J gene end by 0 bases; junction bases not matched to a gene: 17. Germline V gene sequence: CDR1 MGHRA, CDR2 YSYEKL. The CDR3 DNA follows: TGCGCCAGCAGCCGCACGGGGACAGTTCTTGGAGGGATGAACACTGAAGCTTTCTTT. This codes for CASSRTGTVLGGMNTEAFF.

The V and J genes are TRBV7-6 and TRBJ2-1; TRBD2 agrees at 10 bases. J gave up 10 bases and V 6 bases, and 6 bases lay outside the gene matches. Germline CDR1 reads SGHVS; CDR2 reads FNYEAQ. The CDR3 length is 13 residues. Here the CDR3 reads CASRPELAGEQFF. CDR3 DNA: TGTGCCAGCAGACCCGAACTAGCGGGGGAGCAGTTCTTC.

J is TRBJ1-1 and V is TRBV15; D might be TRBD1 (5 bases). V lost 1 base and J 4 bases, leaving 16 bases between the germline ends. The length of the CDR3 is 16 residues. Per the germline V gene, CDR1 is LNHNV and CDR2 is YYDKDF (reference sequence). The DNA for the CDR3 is TGTGCCACCAGCAGAGCTCACCAGGGTTTCGGCACTGAAGCTTTCTTT. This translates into CATSRAHQGFGTEAFF. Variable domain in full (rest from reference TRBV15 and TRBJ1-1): DAMVIQNPRYQVTQFGKPVTLSCSQTLNHNVMYWYQQKSSQAPKLLFHYYDKDFNNEADTPDNFQSRRPNTSFCFLDIRSPGLGDTAMYLCATSRAHQGFGTEAFFGQGTRLTVV.

CDR3 coding DNA: TGTGCCAGCAGTTTCGGGACAGGCCATAATCAGCCCCAGCATTTT. It encodes CASSFGTGHNQPQHF. V usage is TRBV12-3 or TRBV12-4 and J usage is TRBJ1-5, with TRBD1 identical over 8 bases. The length of the CDR3 is 15 residues. Trimming cost V 3 bases and J 4 bases; bases outside gene matches: 5.

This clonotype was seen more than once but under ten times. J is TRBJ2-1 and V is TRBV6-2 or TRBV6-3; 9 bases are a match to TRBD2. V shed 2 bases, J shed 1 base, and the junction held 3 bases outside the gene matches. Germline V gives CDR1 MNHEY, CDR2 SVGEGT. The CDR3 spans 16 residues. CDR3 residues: CASSYGLAGSYNEQFF. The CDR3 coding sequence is TGTGCCAGCAGTTACGGGCTAGCGGGATCCTACAATGAGCAGTTCTTC.

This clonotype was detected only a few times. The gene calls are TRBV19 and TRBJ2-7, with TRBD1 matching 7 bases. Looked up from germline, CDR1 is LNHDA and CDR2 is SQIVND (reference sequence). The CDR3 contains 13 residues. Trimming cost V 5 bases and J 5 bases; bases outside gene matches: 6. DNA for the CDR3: TGTGCCAGTAGTCCACGACAGGGCGACGAGCAGTACTTC. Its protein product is CASSPRQGDEQYF.

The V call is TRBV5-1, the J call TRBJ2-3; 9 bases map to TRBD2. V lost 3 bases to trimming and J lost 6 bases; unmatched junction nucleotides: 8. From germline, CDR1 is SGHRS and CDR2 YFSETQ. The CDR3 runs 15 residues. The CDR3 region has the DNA TGCGCCAGCAGCTCCCTTAGCGGGGGTCAGGATACGCAGTATTTT. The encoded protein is CASSSLSGGQDTQYF.

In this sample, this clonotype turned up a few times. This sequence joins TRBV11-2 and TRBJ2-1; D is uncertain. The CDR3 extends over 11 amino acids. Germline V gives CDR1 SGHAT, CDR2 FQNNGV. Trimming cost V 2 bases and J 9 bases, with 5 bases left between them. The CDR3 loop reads CASSLISEQFF. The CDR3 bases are TGTGCCAGCAGCTTAATAAGTGAGCAGTTCTTC.

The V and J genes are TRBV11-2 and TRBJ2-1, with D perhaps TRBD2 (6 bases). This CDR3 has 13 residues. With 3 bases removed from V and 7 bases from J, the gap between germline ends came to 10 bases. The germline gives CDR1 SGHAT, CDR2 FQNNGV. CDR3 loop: CASSLGGWNEQFF. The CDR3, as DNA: TGTGCCAGCAGCTTGGGGGGTTGGAATGAGCAGTTCTTC.

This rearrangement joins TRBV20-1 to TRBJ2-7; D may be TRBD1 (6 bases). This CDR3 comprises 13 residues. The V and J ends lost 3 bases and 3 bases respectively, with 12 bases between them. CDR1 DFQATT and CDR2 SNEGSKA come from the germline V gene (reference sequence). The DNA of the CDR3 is TGCAGTGCTAGGCCCGGGACAAACTACGAGCAGTACTTC. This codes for CSARPGTNYEQYF.

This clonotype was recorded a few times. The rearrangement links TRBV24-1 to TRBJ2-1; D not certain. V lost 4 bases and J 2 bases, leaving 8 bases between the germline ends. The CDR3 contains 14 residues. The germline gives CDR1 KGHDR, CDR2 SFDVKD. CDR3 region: CATSETAPYNEQFF. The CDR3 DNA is TGTGCCACCAGTGAGACGGCCCCCTACAATGAGCAGTTCTTC.

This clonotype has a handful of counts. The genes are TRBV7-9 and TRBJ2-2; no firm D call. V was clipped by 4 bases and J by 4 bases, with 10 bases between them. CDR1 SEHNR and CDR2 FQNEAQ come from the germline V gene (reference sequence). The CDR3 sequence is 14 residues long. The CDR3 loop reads CASSSNPSTGELFF. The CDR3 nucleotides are TGTGCCAGCAGCTCCAACCCTTCCACCGGGGAGCTGTTTTTT.

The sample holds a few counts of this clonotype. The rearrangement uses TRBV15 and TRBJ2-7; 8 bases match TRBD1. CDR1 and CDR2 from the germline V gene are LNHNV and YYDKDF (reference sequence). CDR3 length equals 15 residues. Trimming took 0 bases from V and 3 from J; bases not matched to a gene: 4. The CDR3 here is CATSREGQDLYEQYF. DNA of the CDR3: TGTGCCACCAGCAGAGAGGGACAGGATCTCTACGAGCAGTACTTC.

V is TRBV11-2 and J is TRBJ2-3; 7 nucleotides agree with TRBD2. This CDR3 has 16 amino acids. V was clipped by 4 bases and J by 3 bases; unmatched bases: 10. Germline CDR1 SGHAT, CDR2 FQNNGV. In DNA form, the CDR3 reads TGTGCCAGCAGCTCCCTCTGGCTAGCGGTTACAGATACGCAGTATTTT. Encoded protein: CASSSLWLAVTDTQYF.

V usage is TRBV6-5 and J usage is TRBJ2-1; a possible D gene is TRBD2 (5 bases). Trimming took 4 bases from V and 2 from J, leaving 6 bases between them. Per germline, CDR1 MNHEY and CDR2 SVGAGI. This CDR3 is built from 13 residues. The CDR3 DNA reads TGTGCCAGCAGTTCGGGAACCTACAATGAGCAGTTCTTC. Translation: CASSSGTYNEQFF.

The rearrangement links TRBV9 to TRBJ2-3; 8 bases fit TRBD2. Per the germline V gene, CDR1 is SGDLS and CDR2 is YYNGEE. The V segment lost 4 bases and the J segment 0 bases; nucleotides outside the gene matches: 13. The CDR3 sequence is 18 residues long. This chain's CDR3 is CASSPRDSGAVSTDTQYF. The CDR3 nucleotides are TGTGCCAGCAGCCCTCGGGATAGCGGGGCTGTTAGCACAGATACGCAGTATTTT.

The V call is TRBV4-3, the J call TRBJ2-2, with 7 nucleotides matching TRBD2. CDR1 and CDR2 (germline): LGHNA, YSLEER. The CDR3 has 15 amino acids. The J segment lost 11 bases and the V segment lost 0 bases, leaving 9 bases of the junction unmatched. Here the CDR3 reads CASSQDGGGTYELFF. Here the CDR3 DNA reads TGCGCCAGCAGCCAAGATGGGGGGGGAACGTACGAGCTGTTTTTT.